The clone carrying this TCR beta chain has a count of ten or more. What it binds is unknown. This CDR3 has 15 residues. With 0 bases clipped from V and 4 bases from J, the junction kept 5 bases outside the gene matches. The germline gives CDR1 PRHDT, CDR2 FYEKMQ (reference sequence). These data come from a study of metastatic and nonmetastatic thyroid tumors. Study details: Both malignant and benign thyroid patients supplied peripheral blood and tumor or nodule tissue samples, across which the repertoires of these patients were then compared.

General observations from the study: In both blood and tumor samples, TCR beta diversity was reported significantly higher for malignant than benign nodules.

Per the authors' pipeline: The study's classifier, a distant-metastasis tool for papillary thyroid cancer, was built using CDR3 differences across clinicopathological groups. From the PCR reads, TCRdb re-called clones with MiXCR. The V and J calls and clone size are TCRdb's, not the authors'. The sample has about 25,000 clones; less than 15% are singletons. All patients reached thyroid surgery having received no treatment beforehand. The sample consisted of blood. The J gene is TRBJ2-7, the V gene TRBV13; 8 nucleotides align to TRBD1. This receptor was identified in a female donor with papillary thyroid cancer or a benign thyroid nodule (not recorded which). Some clones in this sample may be carry-over from other donors' samples. The DNA for the CDR3 is TGTGCCAGCAGCTTAGGAGGACAGGGTGTTTACGAGCAGTACTTC. It encodes CASSLGGQGVYEQYF.